This record concerns one TCR beta chain sequence. The antigen remains undetermined. The trim removed 0 bases at V and 6 bases at J, leaving 8 bases unmatched. Germline V gene lookup returns CDR1 SNHLY and CDR2 FYNNEI. This CDR3 is built from 16 residues. The sample comes from a study of CD8+ T cells in alopecia areata. Whole-study results and caveats: Scalp lesions, especially in alopecia totalis/universalis, had higher clonality than normal scalp.

Sequencing used cDNA as its template, made by extracting RNA and reverse transcribing it. TCRdb's table, derived via immunoSEQ multiplex PCR, lists solely in-frame clones and lacks some. The sample contains roughly 140,000 clones, around 55% of which appear only once. Material: CD8+ T cells sorted from blood, obtained at week 0. The rearrangement uses TRBV2 and TRBJ1-2, with 9 nucleotides matching TRBD1. The TCR sequence derives from a human donor with alopecia areata. The CDR3 DNA sequence: TGTGCCAGCAGTGAAGCGCTTCGGGACAGGGCCAATGGCTACACCTTC. Translation: CASSEALRDRANGYTF.